These T cell receptor beta chains were read from a single sample in a study. MiXCR, run by TCRdb on the 5' RACE reads, gives a single entry per CDR3 protein. The sample carries some 6,000 distinct CDR3 sequences, 34% recorded once. The specimen sequenced was naive CD4+ T cells sorted from a lymph node. The receptors derive from a female donor with breast cancer. Each CDR3 is given with its conserved first and last residue. Each record gives: clone size, V gene, D gene, J gene, CDR3 length, CDR3 DNA, CDR3 protein. A D gene is named only where the DNA matches it firmly. Expanded clones get a size class; other rows say once, few or many, or leave the size out.

medium-sized,TRBV6-5,NA,TRBJ1-1,10,TGTGCCAGCGGCCGGACTGAAGCTTTCTTT,CASGRTEAFF
medium-sized,TRBV20-1,NA,TRBJ2-7,13,TGCAGTGCTAGGAAGACAGTGGCCTACGAGCAGTACTTC,CSARKTVAYEQYF
medium-sized,TRBV7-8,NA,TRBJ1-5,15,TGTGCCAGCAGCACCTTCCGGGGGGATGATCAGCCCCAGCATTTT,CASSTFRGDDQPQHF
medium-sized,TRBV6-1,TRBD2,TRBJ2-5,15,TGTGCCAGCAGTACATTCGGGGGGTACCAAGAGACCCAGTACTTC,CASSTFGGYQETQYF
few,TRBV20-1,TRBD1,TRBJ1-2,13,TGCAGTGCTGGACAGGAGACCGACCGTGGCTACACCTTC,CSAGQETDRGYTF
NA,TRBV6-2/TRBV6-3,NA,TRBJ2-7,12,TGTGCCAGCAGTTGGGGGATTTCCGAGCAGTACTTC,CASSWGISEQYF
NA,TRBV20-1,NA,TRBJ2-3,12,TGCAGTGCTGGGATCCCCACAGATACGCAGTATTTT,CSAGIPTDTQYF
NA,TRBV12-3/TRBV12-4,NA,TRBJ1-1,13,TGTGCCGGCAGTTTAGCTGAATACACTGAAGCTTTCTTT,CAGSLAEYTEAFF
few,TRBV11-3,NA,TRBJ2-5,13,TGTGCCAGCAGCTTAGGGGTCCAAGAGACCCAGTACTTC,CASSLGVQETQYF
medium-sized,TRBV7-9,NA,TRBJ1-5,12,TGTGCCAGCAGCCAACAAAATCAGCCCCAGCATTTT,CASSQQNQPQHF
NA,TRBV7-2,TRBD2,TRBJ2-7,14,TGTGCCAGCAGCTTCAGCGGGAGCTCCTACGAGCAGTACTTC,CASSFSGSSYEQYF
NA,TRBV5-1,NA,TRBJ2-7,17,TGCGCCAGCAGCTTGCCCGAGAGTGCTAGGGACTCCTACGAGCAGTACTTC,CASSLPESARDSYEQYF
NA,TRBV20-1,NA,TRBJ2-1,16,TGCAGTGCTAGAGATTTTATCTGGGGGGATGGAGATGAGCAGTTCTTC,CSARDFIWGDGDEQFF
large,TRBV29-1,NA,TRBJ1-3,14,TGCAGCGTTGCCCCGACTATGTCTGGAAACACCATATATTTT,CSVAPTMSGNTIYF
NA,TRBV5-6,NA,TRBJ2-5,16,TGTGCCAGCAGCCGCCTCGGGGTGACACGCCAAGAGACCCAGTACTTC,CASSRLGVTRQETQYF
medium-sized,TRBV30,NA,TRBJ1-5,15,TGTGCCTGGAGTGTCGGGCACTATAGCAATCAGCCCCAGCATTTT,CAWSVGHYSNQPQHF
NA,TRBV30,NA,TRBJ2-5,12,TGTGCCAGGAGCCCACCCCGAGAGACCCAGTACTTC,CARSPPRETQYF
NA,TRBV7-2,NA,TRBJ1-6,13,TGTGCCAGCAGCCCAAGCCTGTATTCACCCCTCCACTTT,CASSPSLYSPLHF